This T cell receptor beta chain came from a study of blood T cell repertoires in COVID-19. The table came from immunoSEQ multiplex PCR; TCRdb's copy has only in-frame clones and leaves some out. The table shows approximately 170,000 clones, with under 80% occurring only once. This CDR3 has 15 residues. Losses at the gene ends were 3 bases for V and 3 bases for J; bases not matched to a gene: 7. Germline CDR1 is SQVTM and CDR2 is ANQGSEA. This receptor was obtained from a woman of 80 years or more with acute or convalescent COVID-19. This sequence joins TRBV29-1 and TRBJ2-2, with TRBD1 identical over 7 bases. Sample: peripheral blood. The CDR3 region is CSVDWGQTYTGELFF. CDR3 bases: TGCAGCGTTGATTGGGGACAGACCTACACCGGGGAGCTGTTTTTT.